Given below is one TCR beta chain in context. The clone's antigen remains unknown. Base qualities are not provided; no much larger clone lies one nucleotide away. The data originate from a study of T cell responses to AZD1222 COVID-19 vaccine listed by TCRdb under 2021. At the level of the whole study: Because spike-specific TCR depth and breadth did not differ between the two schedules, AZD1222 recipients who got a second dose at roughly 4 weeks were pooled with those who got a second dose at roughly 12 weeks. A total of approximately 250 trial participants underwent TCR sequencing, of whom 200 to 220 had received two doses of AZD1222 and some 25 had received two doses of the MenACWY control vaccine. Trial participants were enrolled by age into subgroups of 18-55, 56-69 and 70-plus years, and roughly 160, 29 and 62 TCR-sequenced participants, respectively, were included in these subgroups.

V lost 2 bases and J lost 5 bases; the stretch between them is 13 bases long. The CDR1 and CDR2 encoded by the germline V gene are MRHNA and SNTAGT. From cysteine to phenylalanine, the CDR3 is 14 amino acids long. Left in the record is the CDR3 DNA by itself, 42 bases read in frame from the first base. The sample's time point label, decoded: baseline before first vaccination. Samples from vaccinated people were obtained from the UK trials COV001 and COV002, which included a single-blind randomized controlled phase 2/3 trial of AZD1222 (ChAdOx1 nCoV-19) in healthy adults. Trial participant PBMC samples were collected at day 0 and day 28 after the second dose for TCRbeta chain sequencing. Study-wide conclusions, independent of this receptor: Because no day 14 peak-response samples were available, the repertoires could be characterized only after the peak T cell response. Participants were mostly white British and included more females than males, and it was suggested by the authors that clonal diversity may have been underestimated. Epitopes outside the regions mutated in the B.1.351 and B.1.1.7 variants were reportedly recognized by nearly half of the unique spike-specific TCRs. Conclusions about previously exposed vaccinees are limited, since just five or six AZD1222 recipients were seropositive for SARS-CoV-2 at baseline. Vaccine-associated CD4 TCRs spanned the whole spike protein, with dominant responses in regions 160-218 and 743-854. The 56-69-year group was small, and its depth increase did not reach significance, likely because of low power. A significant rise in spike-specific TCR breadth and depth was observed after two AZD1222 doses relative to day 0 and relative to MenACWY recipients.

The CDR3 regions of human TCRbeta chains were analyzed by immunosequencing. The paper's data handling went like this. Repertoire TCRs were checked for matches against a reference library of SARS-CoV-2-specific TCRs that had been generated using the MIRA antigen-specificity platform. Breadth was defined as the fraction of unique TCRs that were SARS-CoV-2-associated. Depth was defined as the fraction of total T cells that were SARS-CoV-2-associated. Each spike-specific TCR was assigned to its reactive spike region and to a CD4 or CD8 class using the MIRA data. Log10-transformed breadth and depth values were compared by one-way ANOVA with Sidak's multiple comparisons tests. TCRdb obtained this table from immuneACCESS and retained in-frame rearrangements with V and J assigned. These tables miss some clones; where compared with another copy, unresolved V genes account for less than half of the shortfall, and the remainder is unexplained. V and J calls and clone size are as listed in that table; D and trimming were resolved from the DNA. The sample table records 150,000 or so clones; 93% of these occur just once. The ten largest clones represent approximately 4.9% of the sample.

Recombination joined TRBV6-4 with TRBJ2-7, and possibly TRBD2, on 5 matching bases. Source: peripheral blood, taken on day 0 of AZD1222 vaccination. The source is an adult in good health. The nucleotide sequence is TGTGCCAGCAGTGACCCAATTACTAGGAACGAGCAGTACTTC. This yields the protein CASSDPITRNEQYF.